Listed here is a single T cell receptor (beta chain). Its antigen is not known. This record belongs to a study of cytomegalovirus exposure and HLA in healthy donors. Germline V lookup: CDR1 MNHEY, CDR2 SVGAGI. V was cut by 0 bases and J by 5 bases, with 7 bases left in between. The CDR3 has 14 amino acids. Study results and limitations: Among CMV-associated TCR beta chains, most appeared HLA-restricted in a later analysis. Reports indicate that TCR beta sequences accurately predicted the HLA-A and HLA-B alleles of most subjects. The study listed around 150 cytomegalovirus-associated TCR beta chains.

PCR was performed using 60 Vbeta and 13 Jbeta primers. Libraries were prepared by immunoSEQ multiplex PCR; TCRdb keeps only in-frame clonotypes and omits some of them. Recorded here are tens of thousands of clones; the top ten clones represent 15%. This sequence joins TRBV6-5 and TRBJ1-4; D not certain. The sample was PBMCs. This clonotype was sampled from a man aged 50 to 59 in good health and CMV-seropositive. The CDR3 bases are TGTGCCAGCAGTTACTCTACGACAAATGAAAAACTGTTTTTT. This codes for CASSYSTTNEKLFF.